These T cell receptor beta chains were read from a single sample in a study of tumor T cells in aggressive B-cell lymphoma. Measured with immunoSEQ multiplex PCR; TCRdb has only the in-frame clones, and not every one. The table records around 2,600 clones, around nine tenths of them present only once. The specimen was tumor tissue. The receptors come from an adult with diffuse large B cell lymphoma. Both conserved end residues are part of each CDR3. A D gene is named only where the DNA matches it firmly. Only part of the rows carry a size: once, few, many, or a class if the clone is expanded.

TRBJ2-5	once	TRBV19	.	CASSQTRQETQYF	TGTGCCAGTAGTCAAACTCGCCAAGAGACCCAGTACTTC
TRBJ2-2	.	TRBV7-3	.	CASSLRPGIGELFF	TGTGCCAGCAGCTTAAGGCCGGGGATCGGGGAGCTGTTTTTT
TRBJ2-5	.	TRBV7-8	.	CASSLDADIEETQYF	TGTGCCAGCAGCTTAGATGCGGACATCGAAGAGACCCAGTACTTC
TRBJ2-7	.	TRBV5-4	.	CASRPGTLTKEQYF	TGTGCCAGCCGGCCCGGGACACTTACTAAGGAGCAGTACTTC
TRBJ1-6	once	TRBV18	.	CASSPLAGQSSPLHF	TGTGCCAGCTCACCACTAGCAGGGCAAAGCTCACCCCTCCACTTT
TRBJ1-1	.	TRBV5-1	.	CASSFQGDYTEAFF	TGCGCCAGCAGCTTTCAGGGTGACTACACTGAAGCTTTCTTT
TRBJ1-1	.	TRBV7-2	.	CVSSPTGTEAFF	TGTGTCAGCAGCCCAACAGGTACTGAAGCTTTCTTT
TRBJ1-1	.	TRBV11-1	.	CASSLELNRNTEAFF	TGTGCCAGCAGCTTAGAGCTAAACCGGAACACTGAAGCTTTCTTT
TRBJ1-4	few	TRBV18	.	CASSPLPGSSNGEKLFF	TGTGCCAGCTCACCTCTCCCGGGATCCAGTAACGGTGAAAAACTGTTTTTT
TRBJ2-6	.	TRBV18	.	CASSPLGSSGANVLTF	TGTGCCAGCTCACCACTTGGGAGCTCTGGGGCCAACGTCCTGACTTTC
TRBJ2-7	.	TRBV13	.	CASSLLTEPYEQYF	TGTGCCAGCAGCTTATTGACAGAGCCCTACGAGCAGTACTTC
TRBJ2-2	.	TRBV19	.	CASSGARSNTGELFF	TGTGCCAGTAGTGGGGCCCGGTCGAACACCGGGGAGCTGTTTTTT
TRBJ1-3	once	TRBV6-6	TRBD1	CASLPGGSGNTIYF	TGTGCCAGTCTCCCAGGGGGCTCTGGAAACACCATATATTTT
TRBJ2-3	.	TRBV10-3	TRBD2	CAISVLSGGVGTDTQYF	TGTGCCATCAGTGTTTTAAGCGGGGGAGTTGGTACAGATACGCAGTATTTT
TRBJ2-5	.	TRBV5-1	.	CASSLSSRAETQYF	TGCGCCAGCAGCTTGTCTAGCAGAGCGGAGACCCAGTACTTC
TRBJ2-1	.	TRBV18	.	CASSPLSGIDNEQFF	TGTGCCAGCTCACCGTTGTCGGGGATAGACAATGAGCAGTTCTTC
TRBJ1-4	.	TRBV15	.	CATSRGQDEKLFF	TGTGCCACCAGCAGAGGACAAGATGAAAAACTGTTTTTT
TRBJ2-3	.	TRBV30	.	CAWSGADTQYF	TGTGCCTGGAGCGGGGCAGATACGCAGTATTTT
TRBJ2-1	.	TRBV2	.	CASSEDGGSYNEQFF	TGTGCCAGCAGTGAAGACGGGGGCTCCTACAATGAGCAGTTCTTC
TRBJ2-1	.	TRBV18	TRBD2	CASSALTLAGGNEQFF	TGTGCCAGCTCAGCTCTTACTCTAGCGGGGGGCAATGAGCAGTTCTTC
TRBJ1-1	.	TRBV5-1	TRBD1	CASSLGTGQVNTEAFF	TGCGCCAGCAGCTTGGGAACGGGACAGGTGAACACTGAAGCTTTCTTT
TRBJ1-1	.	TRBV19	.	CASTVQGFGTEAFF	TGTGCCAGTACCGTACAGGGATTCGGCACTGAAGCTTTCTTT
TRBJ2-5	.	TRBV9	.	CASSIGGTQETQYF	TGTGCCAGCAGCATTGGGGGGACCCAAGAGACCCAGTACTTC
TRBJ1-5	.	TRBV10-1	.	CASSEAGTHELVRPQHF	TGCGCCAGCAGTGAAGCGGGGACACACGAGTTGGTTCGGCCCCAGCATTTT
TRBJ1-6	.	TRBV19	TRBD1	CASSVGQGNSPLHF	TGTGCCAGTAGTGTGGGACAGGGGAATTCCCCCCTCCACTTT
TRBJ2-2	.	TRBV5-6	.	CASSLGQNTGELFF	TGTGCCAGCAGCTTGGGGCAGAACACCGGGGAGCTGTTTTTT
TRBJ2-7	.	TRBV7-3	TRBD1	CASSSTGGGEQYF	TGTGCCAGCAGCAGTACAGGGGGTGGCGAGCAGTACTTC
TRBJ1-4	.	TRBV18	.	CASSPPLREKLFF	TGTGCCAGCTCACCACCCTTGAGGGAAAAACTGTTTTTT
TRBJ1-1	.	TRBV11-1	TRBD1	CASSSRTGGNTEAFF	TGTGCCAGCAGCTCGCGGACAGGGGGGAACACTGAAGCTTTCTTT
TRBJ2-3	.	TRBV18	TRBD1	CASSPLGTGLTDTQYF	TGTGCCAGCTCACCACTCGGGACAGGCCTCACAGATACGCAGTATTTT
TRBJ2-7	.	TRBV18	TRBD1	CASSPPGQLYEQYF	TGTGCCAGCTCACCACCGGGACAGCTGTACGAGCAGTACTTC
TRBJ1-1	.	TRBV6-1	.	CASSLTANTEAFF	TGTGCCAGCAGTCTTACAGCGAACACTGAAGCTTTCTTT
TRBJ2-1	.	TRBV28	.	CASSLGSSYNEQFF	TGTGCCAGCAGTCTGGGGAGTAGCTACAATGAGCAGTTCTTC
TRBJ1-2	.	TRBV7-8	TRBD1	CASSPRDRDGYGYTF	TGTGCCAGCAGCCCCCGGGACAGGGACGGCTATGGCTACACCTTC
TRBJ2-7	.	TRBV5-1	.	CASSYSRDSSYEQYF	TGCGCCAGCAGTTATTCCCGGGACTCATCCTACGAGCAGTACTTC
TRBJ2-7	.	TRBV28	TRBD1	CASGPIGTGVDYEQYF	TGTGCCAGCGGCCCTATTGGGACAGGGGTCGACTACGAGCAGTACTTC
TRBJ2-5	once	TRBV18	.	CASSPTVLETQYF	TGTGCCAGCTCACCGACAGTGTTAGAGACCCAGTACTTC
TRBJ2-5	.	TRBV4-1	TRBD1	CASSPGQGEETQYF	TGCGCCAGCAGCCCGGGACAGGGGGAAGAGACCCAGTACTTC
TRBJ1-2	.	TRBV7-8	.	CASSLGLNRDYGYTF	TGTGCCAGCAGCTTAGGGCTAAACAGGGACTATGGCTACACCTTC
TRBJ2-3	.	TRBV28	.	CASSLSGGTDTQYF	TGTGCCAGCAGTTTATCCGGGGGAACAGATACGCAGTATTTT
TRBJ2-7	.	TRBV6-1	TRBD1	CASSERQGMSLRYEQYF	TGTGCCAGCAGTGAACGACAGGGTATGAGTCTAAGGTACGAGCAGTACTTC
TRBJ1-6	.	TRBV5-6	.	CASSAWDKNSPLHF	TGTGCCAGCAGCGCCTGGGACAAAAATTCACCCCTCCACTTT
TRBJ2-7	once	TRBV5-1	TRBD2	CASSLAGVTEQYF	TGCGCCAGCAGTTTAGCGGGGGTCACCGAGCAGTACTTC
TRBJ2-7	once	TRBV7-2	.	CASRQGGGLSYEQYF	TGTGCCAGCAGACAGGGCGGGGGCCTCTCCTACGAGCAGTACTTC
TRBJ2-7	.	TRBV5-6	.	CASSFQGRDEQYF	TGTGCCAGCAGCTTTCAGGGGAGAGACGAGCAGTACTTC
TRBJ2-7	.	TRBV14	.	CASSRESFPYEQYF	TGTGCCAGCAGCCGCGAGTCGTTCCCCTACGAGCAGTACTTC
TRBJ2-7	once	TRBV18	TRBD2	CASSPLGTSGVEQYF	TGTGCCAGCTCACCACTTGGGACTAGCGGGGTCGAGCAGTACTTC
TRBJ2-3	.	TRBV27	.	CASSLRGSTDTQYF	TGTGCCAGCAGTTTACGGGGGAGCACAGATACGCAGTATTTT
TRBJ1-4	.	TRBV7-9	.	CASSRTGLLEEKLFF	TGTGCCAGCAGCCGCACGGGGTTATTGGAAGAAAAACTGTTTTTT
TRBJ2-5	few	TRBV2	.	CASSERTGRQETQYF	TGTGCCAGCAGTGAAAGAACAGGTCGACAAGAGACCCAGTACTTC
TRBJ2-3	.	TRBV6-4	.	CASSPAWTAAAQYF	TGTGCCAGCAGTCCCGCCTGGACTGCGGCCGCGCAGTATTTT
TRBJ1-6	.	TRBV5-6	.	CASSLQGGSYNSPLHF	TGTGCCAGCAGCTTGCAAGGGGGCTCCTATAATTCACCCCTCCACTTT
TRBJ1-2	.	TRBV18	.	CASSPLGESNGYTF	TGTGCCAGCTCACCACTAGGGGAATCCAATGGCTACACCTTC
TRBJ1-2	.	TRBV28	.	CASSVNYGYTF	TGTGCCAGCTCAGTAAACTATGGCTACACCTTC
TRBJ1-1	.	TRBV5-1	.	CASSGGIAEAFF	TGCGCCAGCAGTGGAGGGATCGCTGAAGCTTTCTTT
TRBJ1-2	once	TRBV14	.	CASSHLHGYTF	TGTGCCAGCAGCCACCTCCATGGCTACACCTTC
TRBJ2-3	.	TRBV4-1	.	CASSQVNRVTSTDTQYF	TGCGCCAGCAGCCAAGTTAACAGGGTCACTAGCACAGATACGCAGTATTTT